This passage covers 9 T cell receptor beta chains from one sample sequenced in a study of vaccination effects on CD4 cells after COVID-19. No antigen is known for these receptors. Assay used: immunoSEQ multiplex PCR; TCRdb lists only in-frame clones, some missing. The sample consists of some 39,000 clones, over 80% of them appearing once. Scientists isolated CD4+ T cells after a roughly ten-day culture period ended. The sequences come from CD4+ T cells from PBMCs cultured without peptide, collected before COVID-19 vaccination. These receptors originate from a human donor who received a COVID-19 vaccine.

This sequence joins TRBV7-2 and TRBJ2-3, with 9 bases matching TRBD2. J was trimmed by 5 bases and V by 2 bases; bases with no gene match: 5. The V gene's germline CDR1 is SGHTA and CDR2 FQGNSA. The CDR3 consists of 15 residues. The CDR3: CASSLIAGGIDTQYF. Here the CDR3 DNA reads TGTGCCAGCAGCTTAATTGCGGGGGGGATAGATACGCAGTATTTT.

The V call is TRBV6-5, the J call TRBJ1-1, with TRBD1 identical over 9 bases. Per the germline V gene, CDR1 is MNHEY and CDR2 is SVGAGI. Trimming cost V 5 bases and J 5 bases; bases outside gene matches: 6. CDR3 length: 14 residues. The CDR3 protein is CASSRQGGWTEAFF. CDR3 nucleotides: TGTGCCAGCAGTCGACAGGGGGGTTGGACTGAAGCTTTCTTT.

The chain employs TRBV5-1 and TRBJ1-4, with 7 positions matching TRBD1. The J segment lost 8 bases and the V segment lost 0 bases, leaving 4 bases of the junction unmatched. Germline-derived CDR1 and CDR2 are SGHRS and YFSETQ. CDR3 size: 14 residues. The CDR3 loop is CASSLGTGGEKLFF. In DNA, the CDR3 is TGCGCCAGCAGCTTGGGGACAGGCGGGGAAAAACTGTTTTTT.

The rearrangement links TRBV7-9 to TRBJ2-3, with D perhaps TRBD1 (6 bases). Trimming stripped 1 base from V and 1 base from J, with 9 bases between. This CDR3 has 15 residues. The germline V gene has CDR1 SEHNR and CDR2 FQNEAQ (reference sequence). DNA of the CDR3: TGTGCCAGCAGCTTAGTACAGGGACGCACAGATACGCAGTATTTT. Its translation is CASSLVQGRTDTQYF.

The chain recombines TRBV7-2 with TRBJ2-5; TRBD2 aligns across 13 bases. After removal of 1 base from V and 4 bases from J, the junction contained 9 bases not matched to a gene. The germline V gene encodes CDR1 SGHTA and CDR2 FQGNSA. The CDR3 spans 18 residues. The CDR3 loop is CASSLVVTSGGARETQYF. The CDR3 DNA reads TGTGCCAGCAGCTTAGTGGTTACTAGCGGGGGGGCCAGAGAGACCCAGTACTTC. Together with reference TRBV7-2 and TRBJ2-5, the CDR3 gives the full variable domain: GAGVSQSPSNKVTEKGKDVELRCDPISGHTALYWYRQSLGQGLEFLIYFQGNSAPDKSGLPSDRFSAERTGGSVSTLTIQRTQQEDSAVYLCASSLVVTSGGARETQYFGPGTRLLVL.

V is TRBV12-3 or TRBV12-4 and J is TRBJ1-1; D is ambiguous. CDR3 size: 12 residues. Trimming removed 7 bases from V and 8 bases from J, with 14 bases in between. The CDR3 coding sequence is TGTGCCAGCATGTCGGCGGTCATCGAAGCTTTCTTT. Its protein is CASMSAVIEAFF.

Here the CDR3 reads CAISGTGPNEKLFF. The DNA of the CDR3 is TGTGCCATCAGTGGGACAGGGCCCAATGAAAAACTGTTTTTT. The chain combines TRBV10-3 with TRBJ1-4; TRBD1 matches 8 bases. V lost 4 bases to trimming and J lost 5 bases; unmatched junction nucleotides: 3. This CDR3 comprises 14 residues. Per germline, CDR1 ENHRY and CDR2 SYGVKD.

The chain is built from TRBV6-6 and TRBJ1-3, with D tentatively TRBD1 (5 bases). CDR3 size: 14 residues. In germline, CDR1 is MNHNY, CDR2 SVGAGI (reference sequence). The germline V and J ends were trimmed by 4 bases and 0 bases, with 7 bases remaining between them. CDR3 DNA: TGTGCCAGCAGTTCTCAGGGCTCTGGAAACACCATATATTTT. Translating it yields CASSSQGSGNTIYF.

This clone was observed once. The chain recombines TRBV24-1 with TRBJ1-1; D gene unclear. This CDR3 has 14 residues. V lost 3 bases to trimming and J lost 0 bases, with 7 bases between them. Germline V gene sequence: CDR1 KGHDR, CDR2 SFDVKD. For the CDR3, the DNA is TGTGCCACCAGTGATGGACGACTGAACACTGAAGCTTTCTTT. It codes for CATSDGRLNTEAFF.